One sample yielded the 8 T cell receptor beta chains listed below, sequenced in a study of pediatric ulcerative colitis. TCRdb's table, derived via immunoSEQ multiplex PCR, lists solely in-frame clones and lacks some. This table has about 9,500 clones, 80% to 90% appearing once. Source material: blood. The receptors here all came from a girl aged 5-17 years with moderate ulcerative colitis.

The chain has TRBV7-9 and TRBJ1-1; TRBD1 might be the D (5 bases). The germline V and J ends were trimmed by 7 bases and 3 bases, with 27 bases remaining between them. The CDR3 sequence is 18 residues long. The germline gives CDR1 SEHNR, CDR2 FQNEAQ (reference sequence). The CDR3 bases are TGTGCCAGCATCGCAGGCGCCGGCGTCAGGGCCATACACACTGAAGCTTTCTTT. Protein: CASIAGAGVRAIHTEAFF.

This rearrangement joins TRBV15 to TRBJ2-7; TRBD1 matches 8 bases. CDR1 and CDR2 (germline): LNHNV, YYDKDF (reference sequence). Trimming cost V 5 bases and J 0 bases; bases outside gene matches: 3. The length of the CDR3 is 14 residues. CDR3 sequence reads: CATSGDRRSYEQYF. In DNA, the CDR3 is TGTGCCACCAGCGGGGACAGGCGCTCCTACGAGCAGTACTTC.

V usage is TRBV5-6 and J usage is TRBJ1-2; 8 bases match TRBD1. J gave up 7 bases and V 1 base, and 9 bases lay outside the gene matches. The CDR3 contains 15 residues. Germline CDR1 SGHDT, CDR2 YYEEEE. CDR3 protein: CASSLSRQGASGYTF. CDR3 nucleotides: TGTGCCAGCAGCTTGTCGCGTCAGGGGGCGAGTGGCTACACCTTC.

In this sample, this clone turned up once. The CDR3 loop reads CASSLGGRIYNEQFF. The DNA for the CDR3 is TGTGCCAGCAGTTTAGGCGGGAGGATCTACAATGAGCAGTTCTTC. The V gene is TRBV28, the J gene TRBJ2-1; the match to TRBD2 covers 8 bases. Germline assignment: CDR1 MDHEN and CDR2 SYDVKM. V shed 2 bases, J shed 3 bases, and the junction held 3 bases outside the gene matches. The CDR3 sequence is 15 residues long.

The V gene is TRBV6-5, the J gene TRBJ2-6, with a weak D call TRBD2 (6 bases). Trimming stripped 6 bases from V and 2 bases from J, with 8 bases between. The CDR3 runs to 14 residues. Germline CDR1 and CDR2: MNHEY and SVGAGI. The CDR3 loop reads CASRREAGANVLTF. CDR3 DNA sequence: TGTGCCAGCAGAAGGGAGGCTGGGGCCAACGTCCTGACTTTC.

The CDR3 region is CASSVEEGTPVIGQYF. The CDR3 nucleotides read TGTGCCAGCAGCGTAGAAGAGGGGACACCCGTGATTGGGCAGTACTTC. The chain is built from TRBV9 and TRBJ2-7, with D possibly being TRBD1 (6 bases). V lost 0 bases and J lost 9, with 22 bases in between. The CDR3 contains 16 residues. Germline-derived CDR1 and CDR2 are SGDLS and YYNGEE.

In nucleotides, the CDR3 is TGTGCCAGCAGCCAAATTGGGTTCACAGATACGCAGTATTTT. Translated: CASSQIGFTDTQYF. The J gene is TRBJ2-3, the V gene TRBV9; D ambiguous. The CDR3 loop spans 14 amino acids. V was pared by 4 bases and J by 2 bases, with 11 bases between. Germline CDR1 SGDLS, CDR2 YYNGEE. The full variable domain, completed using reference TRBV9 and TRBJ2-3, is DSGVTQTPKHLITATGQRVTLRCSPRSGDLSVYWYQQSLDQGLQFLIQYYNGEERAKGNILERFSAQQFPDLHSELNLSSLELGDSALYFCASSQIGFTDTQYFGPGTRLTVL.

V is TRBV7-6 and J is TRBJ2-2; 11 nucleotides agree with TRBD2. V dropped 5 bases and J dropped 7; count of bases not matched to a gene: 6. Germline V gene lookup returns CDR1 SGHVS and CDR2 FNYEAQ. The CDR3 spans 15 residues. DNA of the CDR3: TGTGCCAGCAGCACCTTAGCGGGGGGGCGCGGGGAGCTGTTTTTT. As protein: CASSTLAGGRGELFF.